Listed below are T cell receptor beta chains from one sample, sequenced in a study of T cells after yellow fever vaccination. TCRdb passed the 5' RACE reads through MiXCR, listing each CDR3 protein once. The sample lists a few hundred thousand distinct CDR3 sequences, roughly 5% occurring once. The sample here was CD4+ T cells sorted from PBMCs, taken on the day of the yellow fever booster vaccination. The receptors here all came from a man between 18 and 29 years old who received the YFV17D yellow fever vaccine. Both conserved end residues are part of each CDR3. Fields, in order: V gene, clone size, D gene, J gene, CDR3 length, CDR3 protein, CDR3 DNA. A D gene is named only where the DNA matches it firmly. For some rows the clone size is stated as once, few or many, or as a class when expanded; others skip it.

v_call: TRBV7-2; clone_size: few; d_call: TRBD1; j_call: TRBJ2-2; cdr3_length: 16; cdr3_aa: CASSFGQGGSTGELFF; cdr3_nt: TGTGCCAGCAGCTTTGGACAGGGTGGGAGCACCGGGGAGCTGTTTTTT
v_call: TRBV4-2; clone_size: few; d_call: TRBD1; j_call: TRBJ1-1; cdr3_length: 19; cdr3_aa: CASSLLPTGGAGRSTEAFF; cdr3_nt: TGTGCCAGCAGCCTCCTCCCGACAGGGGGCGCGGGGAGAAGCACTGAAGCTTTCTTT
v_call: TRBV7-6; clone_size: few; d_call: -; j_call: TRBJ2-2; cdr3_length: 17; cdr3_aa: CASSLRLRGADTGELFF; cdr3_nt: TGTGCCAGCAGCTTAAGGCTCCGGGGGGCGGACACCGGGGAGCTGTTTTTT
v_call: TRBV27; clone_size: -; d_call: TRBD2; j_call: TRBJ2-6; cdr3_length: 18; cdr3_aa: CASSPLRGAISGANVLTF; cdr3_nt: TGTGCCAGCAGTCCCTTGCGGGGGGCCATTTCTGGGGCCAACGTCCTGACTTTC
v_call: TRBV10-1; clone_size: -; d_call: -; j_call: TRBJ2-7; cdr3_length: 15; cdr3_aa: CASSEMSGGRYEQYF; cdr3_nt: TGCGCCAGCAGTGAAATGTCCGGGGGGCGATACGAGCAGTACTTC
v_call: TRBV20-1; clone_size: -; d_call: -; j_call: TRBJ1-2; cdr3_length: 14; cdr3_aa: CSARGRVGSNGYTF; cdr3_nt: TGCAGTGCTAGAGGGAGGGTCGGCTCCAATGGCTACACCTTC
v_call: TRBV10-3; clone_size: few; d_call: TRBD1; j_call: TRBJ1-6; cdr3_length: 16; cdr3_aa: CAISEEDRGRDSPLHF; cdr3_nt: TGTGCCATCAGTGAGGAGGACAGGGGACGGGATTCACCCCTCCACTTT
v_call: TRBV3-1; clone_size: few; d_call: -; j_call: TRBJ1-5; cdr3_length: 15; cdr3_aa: CASSPSGGSNQPQHF; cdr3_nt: TGTGCCAGCAGCCCTTCTGGGGGGTCGAATCAGCCCCAGCATTTT
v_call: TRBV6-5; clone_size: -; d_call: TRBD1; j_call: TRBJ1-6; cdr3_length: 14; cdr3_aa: CASSFGTGYSPLHF; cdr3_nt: TGTGCCAGCAGTTTCGGGACAGGGTATTCACCCCTCCACTTT
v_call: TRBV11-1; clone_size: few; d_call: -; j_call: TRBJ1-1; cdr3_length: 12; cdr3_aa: CASSDRDTEAFF; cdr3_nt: TGTGCCAGCAGCGACCGGGACACTGAAGCTTTCTTT
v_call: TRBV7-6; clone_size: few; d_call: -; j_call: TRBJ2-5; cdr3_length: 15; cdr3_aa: CASSLGPTGRETQYF; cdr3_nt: TGTGCCAGCAGCTTAGGGCCGACAGGAAGAGAGACCCAGTACTTC
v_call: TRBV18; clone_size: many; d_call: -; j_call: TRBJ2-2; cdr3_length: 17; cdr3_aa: CASSDRQAPANTGELFF; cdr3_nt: TGTGCCAGCTCAGATCGACAGGCCCCTGCGAACACCGGGGAGCTGTTTTTT
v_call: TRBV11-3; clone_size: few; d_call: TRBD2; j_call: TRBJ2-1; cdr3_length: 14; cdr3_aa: CASSFSGNYNEQFF; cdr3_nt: TGTGCCAGCAGCTTCAGCGGGAATTACAATGAGCAGTTCTTC
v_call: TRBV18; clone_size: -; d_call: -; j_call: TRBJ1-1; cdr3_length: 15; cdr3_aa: CASSPPNGGYTEAFF; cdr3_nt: TGTGCCAGCTCACCACCGAACGGGGGCTACACTGAAGCTTTCTTT
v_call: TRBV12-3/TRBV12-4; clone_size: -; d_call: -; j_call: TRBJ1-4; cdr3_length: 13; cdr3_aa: CASSIAGNEKLFF; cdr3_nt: TGTGCCAGCAGTATCGCGGGGAATGAAAAACTGTTTTTT
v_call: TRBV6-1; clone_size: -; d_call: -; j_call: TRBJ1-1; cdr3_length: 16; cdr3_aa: CASSELSGAMNTEAFF; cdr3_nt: TGTGCCAGCAGTGAACTGTCAGGGGCAATGAACACTGAAGCTTTCTTT
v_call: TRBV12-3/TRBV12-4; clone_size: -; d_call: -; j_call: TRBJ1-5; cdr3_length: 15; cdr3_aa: CASSPDISSNQPQHF; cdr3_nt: TGTGCCAGCAGCCCGGACATTTCAAGCAATCAGCCCCAGCATTTT
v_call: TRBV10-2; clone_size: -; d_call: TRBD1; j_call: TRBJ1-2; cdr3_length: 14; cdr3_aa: CATLLTGGSYGYTF; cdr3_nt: TGCGCCACCCTCCTGACAGGGGGTAGCTATGGCTACACCTTC
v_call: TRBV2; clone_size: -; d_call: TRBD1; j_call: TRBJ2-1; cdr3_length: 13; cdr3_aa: CASGRTGQNEQFF; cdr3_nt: TGTGCCAGCGGAAGGACAGGGCAGAATGAGCAGTTCTTC
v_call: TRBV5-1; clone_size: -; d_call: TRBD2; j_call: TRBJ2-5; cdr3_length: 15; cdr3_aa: CASSRGSGGQETQYF; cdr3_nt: TGCGCCAGCAGCCGCGGAAGCGGGGGACAAGAGACCCAGTACTTC
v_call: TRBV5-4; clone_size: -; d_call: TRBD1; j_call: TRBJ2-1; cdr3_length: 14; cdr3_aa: CASSNTGEYNEQFF; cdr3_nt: TGTGCCAGCAGCAACACAGGGGAGTACAATGAGCAGTTCTTC
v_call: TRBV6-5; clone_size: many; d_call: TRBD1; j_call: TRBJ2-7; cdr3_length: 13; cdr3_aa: CASSSQGAYEQYF; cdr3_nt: TGTGCCAGCAGCTCACAGGGGGCTTACGAGCAGTACTTC
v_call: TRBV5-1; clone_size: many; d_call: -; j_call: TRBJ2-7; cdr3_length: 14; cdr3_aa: CASSPIGFAGEQYF; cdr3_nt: TGCGCCAGCAGCCCAATCGGCTTTGCGGGAGAGCAGTACTTC
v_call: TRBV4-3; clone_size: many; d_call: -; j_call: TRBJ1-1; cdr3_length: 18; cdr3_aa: CASSQDGPTFDGDTEAFF; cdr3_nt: TGCGCCAGCAGCCAAGATGGACCGACCTTTGATGGGGACACTGAAGCTTTCTTT
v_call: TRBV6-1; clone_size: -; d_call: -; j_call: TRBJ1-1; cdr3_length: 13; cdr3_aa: CASSGPRNTEAFF; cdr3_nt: TGTGCCAGCAGTGGCCCCCGGAACACTGAAGCTTTCTTT
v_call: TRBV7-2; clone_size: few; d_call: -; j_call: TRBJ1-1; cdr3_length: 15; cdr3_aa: CASSSHWGGRTEAFF; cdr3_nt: TGTGCCAGCAGCTCCCATTGGGGGGGAAGGACTGAAGCTTTCTTT
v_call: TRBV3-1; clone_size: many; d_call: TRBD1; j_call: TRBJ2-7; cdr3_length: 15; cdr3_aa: CASTQSGTGGGEQYF; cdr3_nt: TGTGCCAGCACCCAATCCGGGACAGGGGGTGGCGAGCAGTACTTC
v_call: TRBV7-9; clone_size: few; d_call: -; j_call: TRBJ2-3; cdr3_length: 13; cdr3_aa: CASSLGEGYTQYF; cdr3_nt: TGTGCCAGCAGCTTAGGAGAGGGTTATACGCAGTATTTT
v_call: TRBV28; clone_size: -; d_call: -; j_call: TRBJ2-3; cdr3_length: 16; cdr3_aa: CASSIPQGPYTDTQYF; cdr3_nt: TGTGCCAGCAGCATCCCGCAGGGGCCATACACAGATACGCAGTATTTT
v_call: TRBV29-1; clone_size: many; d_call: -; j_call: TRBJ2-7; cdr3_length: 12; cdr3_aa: CSVEQGPYEQYF; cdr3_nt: TGCAGCGTTGAACAGGGGCCCTACGAGCAGTACTTC
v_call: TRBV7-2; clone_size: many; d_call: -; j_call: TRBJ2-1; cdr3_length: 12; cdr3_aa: CASSSVRGEQFF; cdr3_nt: TGTGCCAGCAGCTCAGTCAGGGGTGAGCAGTTCTTC
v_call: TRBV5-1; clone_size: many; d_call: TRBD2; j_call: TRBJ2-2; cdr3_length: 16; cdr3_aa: CASSPPGGPNTGELFF; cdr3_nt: TGCGCCAGCAGCCCTCCGGGGGGGCCGAACACCGGGGAGCTGTTTTTT
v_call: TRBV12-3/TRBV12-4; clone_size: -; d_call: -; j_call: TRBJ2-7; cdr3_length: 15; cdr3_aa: CASSPSPPGSYEQYF; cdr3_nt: TGTGCCAGCAGCCCCTCGCCCCCGGGCTCCTACGAGCAGTACTTC
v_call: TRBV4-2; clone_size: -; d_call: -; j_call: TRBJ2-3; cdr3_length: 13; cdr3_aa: CATAGVTTDTQYF; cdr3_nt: TGTGCCACCGCAGGGGTCACCACAGATACGCAGTATTTT
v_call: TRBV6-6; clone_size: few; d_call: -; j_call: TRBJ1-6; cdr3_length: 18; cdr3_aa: CASSYSAEKGSYNSPLHF; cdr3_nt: TGTGCCAGCAGTTACTCCGCCGAAAAGGGGTCCTATAATTCACCCCTCCACTTT
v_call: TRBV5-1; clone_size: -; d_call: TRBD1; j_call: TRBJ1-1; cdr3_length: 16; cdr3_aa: CASSPSDRGAVTEAFF; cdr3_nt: TGCGCCAGCAGCCCGTCGGACAGGGGGGCAGTCACTGAAGCTTTCTTT
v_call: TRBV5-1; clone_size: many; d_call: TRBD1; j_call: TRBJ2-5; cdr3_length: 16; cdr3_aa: CASSLQGQVPQETQYF; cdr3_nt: TGCGCCAGCAGCTTGCAAGGACAGGTCCCCCAAGAGACCCAGTACTTC
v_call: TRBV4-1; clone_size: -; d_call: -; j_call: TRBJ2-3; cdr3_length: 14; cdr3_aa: CASSQAGIADTQYF; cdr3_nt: TGCGCCAGCAGCCAAGCCGGGATCGCAGATACGCAGTATTTT
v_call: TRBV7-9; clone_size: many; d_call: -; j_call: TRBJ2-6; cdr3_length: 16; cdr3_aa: CASSPRSSSGANVLTF; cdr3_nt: TGTGCCAGCAGCCCGAGGAGCTCCTCTGGGGCCAACGTCCTGACTTTC
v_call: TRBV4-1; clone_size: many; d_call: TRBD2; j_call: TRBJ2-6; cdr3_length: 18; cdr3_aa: CASSREAGSGSGANVLTF; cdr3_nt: TGCGCCAGCAGCCGAGAAGCGGGGTCCGGCTCTGGGGCCAACGTCCTGACTTTC
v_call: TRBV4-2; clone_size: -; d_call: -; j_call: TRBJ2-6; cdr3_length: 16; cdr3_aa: CASSQDRGARANVLTF; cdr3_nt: TGTGCCAGCAGCCAAGATCGCGGGGCGAGGGCCAACGTCCTGACTTTC
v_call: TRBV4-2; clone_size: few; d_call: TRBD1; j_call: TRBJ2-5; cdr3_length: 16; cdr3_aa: CASSQEGTGEEETQYF; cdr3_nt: TGTGCCAGCAGCCAAGAAGGGACAGGGGAGGAGGAGACCCAGTACTTC
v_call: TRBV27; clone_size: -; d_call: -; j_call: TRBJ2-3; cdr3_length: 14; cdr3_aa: CASSLFTPTDTQYF; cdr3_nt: TGTGCCAGCAGTTTATTTACCCCTACAGATACGCAGTATTTT
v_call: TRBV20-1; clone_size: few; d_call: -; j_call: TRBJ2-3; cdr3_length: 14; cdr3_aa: CSARDRGREDTQYF; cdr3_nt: TGCAGTGCTAGAGACCGGGGGCGGGAAGATACGCAGTATTTT
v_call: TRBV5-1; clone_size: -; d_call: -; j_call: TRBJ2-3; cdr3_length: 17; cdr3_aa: CASSSESGTGGTDTQYF; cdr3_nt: TGCGCCAGCAGCTCCGAGTCTGGTACGGGAGGCACAGATACGCAGTATTTT
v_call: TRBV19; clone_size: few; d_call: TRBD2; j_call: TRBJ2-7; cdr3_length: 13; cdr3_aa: CASTSGGPYEQYF; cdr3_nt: TGTGCCAGTACCAGCGGGGGGCCCTACGAGCAGTACTTC
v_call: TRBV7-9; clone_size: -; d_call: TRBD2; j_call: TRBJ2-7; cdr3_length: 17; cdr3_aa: CASSLAPFGTITYEQYF; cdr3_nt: TGTGCCAGCAGCTTAGCGCCCTTTGGGACTATAACTTACGAGCAGTACTTC
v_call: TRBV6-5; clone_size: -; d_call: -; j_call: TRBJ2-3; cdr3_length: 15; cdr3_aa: CASSYSKFALGTQYF; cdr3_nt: TGTGCCAGCAGTTACTCGAAGTTCGCCCTGGGGACGCAGTATTTT
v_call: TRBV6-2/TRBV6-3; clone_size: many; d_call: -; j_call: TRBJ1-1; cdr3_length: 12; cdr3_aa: CASSRIYTEAFF; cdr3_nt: TGTGCCAGCAGCCGTATTTACACTGAAGCTTTCTTT
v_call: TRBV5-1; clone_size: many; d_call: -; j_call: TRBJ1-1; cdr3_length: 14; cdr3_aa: CASSLNGANTEAFF; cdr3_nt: TGCGCCAGCAGCTTGAACGGTGCGAACACTGAAGCTTTCTTT
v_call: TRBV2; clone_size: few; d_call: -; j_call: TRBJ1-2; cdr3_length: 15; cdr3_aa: CASRTPDTTNYGYTF; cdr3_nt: TGTGCCAGCAGGACCCCGGACACGACTAACTATGGCTACACCTTC
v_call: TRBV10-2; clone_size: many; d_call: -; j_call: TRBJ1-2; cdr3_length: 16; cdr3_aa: CASSETYTHTSYGYTF; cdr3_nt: TGCGCCAGCAGTGAGACCTACACACACACCTCATATGGCTACACCTTC
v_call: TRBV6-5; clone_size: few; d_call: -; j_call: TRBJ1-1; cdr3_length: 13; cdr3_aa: CASSYRKNTEAFF; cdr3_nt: TGTGCCAGCAGTTACAGGAAGAACACTGAAGCTTTCTTT
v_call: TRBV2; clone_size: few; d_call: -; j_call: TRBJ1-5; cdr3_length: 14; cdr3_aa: CASSLLGGEQPQHF; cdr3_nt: TGTGCCAGCAGTTTACTGGGGGGAGAACAGCCCCAGCATTTT
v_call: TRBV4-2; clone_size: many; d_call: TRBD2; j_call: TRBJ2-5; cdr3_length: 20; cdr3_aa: CASSQDPAGRGATSVETQYF; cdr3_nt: TGTGCCAGCAGCCAAGATCCGGCTGGGCGGGGGGCGACCTCAGTAGAGACCCAGTACTTC
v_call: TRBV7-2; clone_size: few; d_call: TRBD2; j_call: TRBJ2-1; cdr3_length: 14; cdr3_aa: CASSLMREYNEQFF; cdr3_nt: TGTGCCAGCAGCTTAATGCGGGAGTACAATGAGCAGTTCTTC
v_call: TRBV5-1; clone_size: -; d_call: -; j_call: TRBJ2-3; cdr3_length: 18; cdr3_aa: CASSEKGWRGETTDTQYF; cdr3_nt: TGCGCCAGCAGCGAGAAGGGATGGCGGGGTGAGACCACAGATACGCAGTATTTT